The rows below give T cell receptor beta chains drawn from one sample of a study of T-cell reconstitution after alpha-beta-depleted transplantation in children. Using its own MiXCR run on the PCR reads, TCRdb lists one record per CDR3 protein. The table records about 610,000 distinct CDR3 sequences, over 9.5% of them present only once. The specimen comprised PBMCs from the stem cell graft donor, sampled from the stem cell graft. These receptors were obtained from a human donor who donated a stem cell graft to a child with acute myeloid leukemia. Both conserved end residues are part of each CDR3. A D gene is named only where the DNA matches it firmly. Rows give clone size only sometimes, using once, few, many, or a class for an expanded clone.

clone_size j_call d_call v_call cdr3_aa cdr3_nt
many TRBJ2-5 TRBD2 TRBV20-1 CSASGTNPGETQYF TGCAGTGCTAGTGGGACTAATCCCGGGGAGACCCAGTACTTC
few TRBJ2-7 TRBD1 TRBV6-2/TRBV6-3 CARHSNGTGAYEQYF TGTGCCAGACACTCGAATGGGACAGGGGCCTACGAGCAGTACTTC
few TRBJ2-3 TRBD2 TRBV7-2 CASSLGGAGGADTQYF TGTGCCAGCAGCCTCGGTGGGGCGGGAGGTGCGGATACGCAGTATTTT
many TRBJ2-3 - TRBV24-1 CATSDRTRATDTQYF TGTGCCACCAGTGACAGGACTCGGGCCACAGATACGCAGTATTTT
many TRBJ2-1 TRBD2 TRBV7-2 CASRFTGTSGSFQFF TGTGCCAGCAGATTTACCGGGACTAGCGGTTCATTCCAGTTCTTC
few TRBJ2-2 - TRBV10-3 CAISAGQGFGAGELFF -
- TRBJ1-1 - TRBV20-1 CSPNRGVEAFF TGCAGTCCAAACCGGGGGGTTGAAGCTTTCTTT
- TRBJ1-1 TRBD1 TRBV5-1 CASTQGAGTEAFF TGCGCCAGCACTCAGGGGGCCGGTACTGAAGCTTTCTTT
- TRBJ2-2 - TRBV27 CASFNRAGELFF TGTGCCAGCTTTAACAGGGCCGGGGAGCTGTTTTTT
- TRBJ2-5 TRBD2 TRBV7-6 CASSLKGGLAGGTGTQYF TGTGCCAGCAGCTTAAAAGGCGGGCTAGCGGGAGGAACCGGGACCCAGTACTTC
few TRBJ1-1 - TRBV6-2/TRBV6-3 CATRPGNVNTEAFF TGTGCCACCCGTCCAGGAAATGTGAACACTGAAGCTTTCTTT
- TRBJ1-1 - TRBV15 CATSIGHQGTEAFF TGTGCCACCAGTATCGGGCACCAAGGCACTGAAGCTTTCTTT
once TRBJ2-7 - TRBV7-3 CASSNGASYEQYF TGTGCCAGCAGCAACGGGGCCAGCTACGAGCAGTACTTC
- TRBJ2-7 - TRBV3-1 CASSQLPVGSWDEQYF TGTGCCAGCAGCCAATTACCGGTCGGTTCATGGGACGAGCAGTACTTC
many TRBJ2-7 TRBD1 TRBV29-1 CSVRQGVIYEQYF TGCAGCGTTCGACAGGGTGTTATCTACGAGCAGTACTTC
- TRBJ2-1 - TRBV7-2 CASSSLPIRYNEQFF TGTGCCAGCAGCTCCCTCCCTATTCGATACAATGAGCAGTTCTTC
many TRBJ2-1 TRBD1 TRBV24-1 CATSDSIQTGVNEQFF TGTGCCACCAGTGATTCGATTCAGACAGGGGTCAATGAGCAGTTCTTC
- TRBJ1-5 - TRBV7-6 CASSLGTQGNQPQHF TGTGCCAGCAGCTTAGGGACGCAGGGTAATCAGCCCCAGCATTTT
- TRBJ2-1 - TRBV6-4 CASSPSGAGVYNEQFF TGTGCCAGCAGTCCCTCAGGGGCGGGGGTCTACAATGAGCAGTTCTTC
- TRBJ2-2 - TRBV6-2/TRBV6-3 CASSYNRAAGELFF TGTGCCAGCAGTTACAACAGGGCGGCCGGGGAGCTGTTTTTT
few TRBJ2-1 TRBD2 TRBV5-1 CASSLGPAGGLGGNNEQFF TGCGCCAGCAGCTTGGGTCCAGCGGGAGGACTCGGGGGGAACAATGAGCAGTTCTTC
many TRBJ2-5 - TRBV6-1 CASTLLGETQYF TGTGCCAGCACCCTTCTAGGGGAGACCCAGTACTTC
few TRBJ2-3 - TRBV20-1 CSARGEGVVDTQYF TGCAGTGCTAGAGGCGAGGGAGTTGTAGATACGCAGTATTTT
few TRBJ1-1 TRBD1 TRBV20-1 CSARTGVAEAFF TGCAGTGCAAGGACAGGGGTTGCTGAAGCCTTCTTT
many TRBJ2-7 TRBD2 TRBV9 CASRGEGRTKCYEQYF TGTGCCAGCAGGGGGGAGGGACGTACAAAATGCTACGAGCAGTACTTC
- TRBJ2-7 - TRBV6-2/TRBV6-3 CASSYPGDEQYF TGTGCCAGCAGTTACCCCGGCGACGAGCAGTACTTC
- TRBJ2-1 - TRBV5-1 CASSLAAGHSYNEQFF TGCGCCAGCAGCTTGGCTGCGGGGCACTCCTACAATGAGCAGTTCTTC
- TRBJ2-1 TRBD2 TRBV3-1 CASSQVLAGVRNEQFF TGTGCCAGCAGCCAAGTCTTAGCGGGAGTCCGAAATGAGCAGTTCTTC
many TRBJ2-7 - TRBV3-1 CASSLLWGEQYF TGTGCCAGCAGCCTTCTGTGGGGCGAGCAGTACTTC
many TRBJ2-3 TRBD2 TRBV7-2 CASSLTSGSNTQYF TGTGCCAGCAGCTTAACTAGCGGGAGTAATACGCAGTATTTT
few TRBJ2-2 TRBD1 TRBV12-3/TRBV12-4 CASSSGQENTGELFF TGTGCCAGCAGTTCGGGACAGGAGAACACCGGGGAGCTGTTTTTT
- TRBJ2-5 - TRBV24-1 CATSDGQIQETQYF TGTGCCACCAGTGACGGACAGATCCAAGAGACCCAGTACTTC
few TRBJ1-2 - TRBV12-3/TRBV12-4 CASSFSSGYGYTF TGTGCCAGCAGTTTTTCATCGGGCTATGGCTACACCTTC
few TRBJ2-3 - TRBV5-6 CASSLVGNTQYF TGTGCCAGCAGCCTAGTGGGAAATACGCAGTATTTT
- TRBJ2-3 TRBD2 TRBV7-9 CASTPSNSGGSGTQYF TGTGCCAGCACCCCCTCCAACTCGGGCGGGAGTGGGACGCAGTATTTT
- TRBJ2-6 - TRBV2 CASSEGRRAAGANVLTF TGTGCCAGCAGTGAAGGTCGTAGGGCTGCTGGGGCCAACGTCCTGACTTTC
few TRBJ2-2 - TRBV6-2/TRBV6-3 CASSTWDAGELFF TGTGCCAGCAGCACCTGGGATGCCGGGGAGCTGTTTTTT
few TRBJ1-1 TRBD1 TRBV18 CASSPPPGQRGNTEAFF TGTGCCAGCTCACCCCCACCGGGACAGAGAGGGAACACTGAAGCTTTCTTT
- TRBJ1-2 TRBD1 TRBV5-1 CASSSGQGTNYGYTF TGCGCCAGCAGCTCAGGACAGGGAACTAACTATGGCTACACCTTC
few TRBJ2-7 - TRBV9 CASSVRDWTYEQYF TGTGCCAGCAGCGTAAGGGACTGGACCTACGAGCAGTACTTC
- TRBJ2-1 - TRBV11-3 CASSFDRPDNEQFF TGTGCCAGCAGCTTCGACAGGCCCGACAATGAGCAGTTCTTC
- TRBJ2-2 TRBD2 TRBV20-1 CSAVDSTSGGTTGELFF TGCAGTGCCGTTGACTCGACTAGCGGGGGAACGACCGGGGAGCTGTTTTTT
few TRBJ2-5 - TRBV4-3 CASSQSRGEETQYF TGCGCCAGCAGCCAGAGTAGGGGGGAAGAGACCCAGTACTTC
many TRBJ2-1 - TRBV29-1 CSAAGTYPNNEQFF TGCAGCGCGGCCGGGACTTACCCAAACAATGAGCAGTTCTTC
many TRBJ2-2 - TRBV5-1 CASSLKYTGELFF TGCGCCAGCAGCTTGAAGTACACCGGGGAGCTGTTTTTT
many TRBJ2-2 TRBD2 TRBV7-2 CASTPRDSGVNTGELFF TGTGCCAGCACCCCTCGTGATAGCGGGGTGAACACCGGGGAGCTGTTTTTT
- TRBJ2-7 - TRBV12-3/TRBV12-4 CASSYIPGSHKGHEQYF TGTGCCAGCAGTTATATCCCCGGATCCCATAAAGGTCACGAGCAGTACTTC
- TRBJ2-2 - TRBV29-1 CSVENSFTGELFF TGCAGCGTTGAAAACTCTTTTACCGGGGAGCTGTTTTTT
many TRBJ1-1 - TRBV7-2 CASSLRVLDTEAFF TGTGCCAGCAGCTTGAGGGTTTTAGATACTGAAGCTTTCTTT
- TRBJ2-3 TRBD2 TRBV4-2 CASSPPAGGPTDTQYF TGTGCCAGCAGCCCCCCAGCGGGAGGGCCGACAGATACGCAGTATTTT
- TRBJ2-7 - TRBV20-1 CSARDYVESSYEQYF TGCAGTGCTCGCGATTACGTCGAAAGCTCCTACGAGCAGTACTTC
few TRBJ2-2 TRBD1 TRBV2 CASKQGAAVSGELFF TGTGCCAGCAAACAGGGGGCGGCCGTCAGCGGGGAGCTGTTTTTT
few TRBJ2-2 TRBD1 TRBV10-3 CAISETGQARGELFF TGTGCCATCAGTGAGACCGGACAGGCCCGCGGGGAGCTGTTTTTT
- TRBJ2-2 - TRBV12-3/TRBV12-4 CASSLIGTGELFF TGTGCCAGCAGTTTAATCGGAACCGGGGAGCTGTTTTTT
many TRBJ1-3 - TRBV7-2 CASSLEQQGNTIYF TGTGCCAGCAGCTTAGAACAGCAGGGAAACACCATATATTTT
- TRBJ2-7 - TRBV27 CASSNPGFEQYF TGTGCCAGCAGCAACCCGGGCTTCGAGCAGTACTTC
- TRBJ2-7 - TRBV30 CAWTVAYEQYF TGTGCCTGGACGGTTGCCTACGAGCAGTACTTC
few TRBJ2-5 - TRBV2 CASSDLSGSRQETQYF TGTGCCAGCAGTGATCTGAGCGGTAGCCGCCAAGAGACCCAGTACTTC
- TRBJ1-3 - TRBV6-1 CASSGPGTLRGNTIYF TGTGCCAGCAGTGGACCAGGGACACTAAGGGGAAACACCATATATTTT
once TRBJ2-2 - TRBV18 CASSPLQENTGELFF TGTGCCAGCTCACCACTCCAGGAGAACACCGGGGAGCTGTTTTTT